Detailed here is one TCR beta chain. Its antigen is not known. The CDR3 is 15 amino acids. The germline V gene encodes CDR1 SGHKS and CDR2 YYEKEE (reference sequence). V was cut by 1 base and J by 3 bases, with 14 bases left in between. Cells designated naive CD8 were CD45RO-negative and were positively selected for CCR7, with terminally differentiated effector memory CD45RA+ cells excluded. The donors, healthy adults who were HIV-negative, had experienced no recent acute infections or vaccinations. The sorted-subset replicate PCRs were given about 210 ng DNA, which is tens of thousands of T cell genomes. Clones were sequenced by immunoSEQ multiplex PCR, and TCRdb holds only the in-frame ones, with some missing. The top ten hold 0.11% of the sample, which has roughly 650,000 clones, 90% to 97% seen once. This entry is derived from a study of shared clonotypes between healthy human individuals. Study results and caveats: Rarefaction demonstrated incomplete sorted-subset sequencing despite large depth. Naive CD4 clonotype sharing across several donors was 5% to 6%.

V gene TRBV5-5 combines with J gene TRBJ2-7; a weak D match, TRBD1 (5 bases). The TCR sequence derives from a woman between 25 and 40 years old in good health. The sample was naive CD8+ T cells sorted from blood. The CDR3 reads CASSLSSSGLYEQYF. As DNA, the CDR3 is TGTGCCAGCAGCTTGTCAAGCTCAGGGCTCTACGAGCAGTACTTC.